This T cell receptor (beta chain) emerged from a study of T-cell memory formation after mild COVID-19. This clonotype occurred many times. What it recognizes is unknown. The CDR3 has 14 residues. V lost 0 bases to trimming and J lost 3 bases, with 9 bases between them. Germline lookup yields CDR1 SGHRS and CDR2 YFSETQ. TCRdb ran MiXCR on the 5' RACE reads and lists one entry per CDR3 protein. Among 350,000 to 450,000 distinct CDR3 sequences, approximately 15% were seen once, and the ten largest hold about 22%. General observations from the study: Balance between CD4 and CD8 was seen in clones contracting day 15 to 85, and a CD4+ lean was seen in later expanders. Contracting clones localized mainly to CM and EM when CD4+ and mainly to EMRA when CD8+.

The sequencing sample was made of PBMCs or a T cell subset sorted from them (not recorded which). The origin of this receptor is a man in his late teens or twenties who had mild COVID-19 (a few samples of this study predate the infection). Cell type and time point are not known. The V and J genes are TRBV5-1 and TRBJ2-5, with a tentative D call TRBD2 (5 bases). CDR3 amino acids: CASSLGGLKETQYF. Written as DNA, the CDR3 is TGCGCCAGCAGCTTGGGCGGACTGAAAGAGACCCAGTACTTC.